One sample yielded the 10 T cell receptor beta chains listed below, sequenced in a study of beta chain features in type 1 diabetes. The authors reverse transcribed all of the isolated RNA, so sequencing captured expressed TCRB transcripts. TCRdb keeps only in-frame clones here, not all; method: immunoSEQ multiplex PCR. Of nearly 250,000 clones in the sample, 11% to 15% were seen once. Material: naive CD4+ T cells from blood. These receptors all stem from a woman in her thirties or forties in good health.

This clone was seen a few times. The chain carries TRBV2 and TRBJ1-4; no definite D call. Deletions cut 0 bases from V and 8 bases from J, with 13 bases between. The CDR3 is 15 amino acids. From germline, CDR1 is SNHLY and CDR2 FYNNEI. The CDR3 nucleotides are TGTGCCAGCAGTGAAGCAGTCGGGGTCGGCGAAAAACTGTTTTTT. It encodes CASSEAVGVGEKLFF.

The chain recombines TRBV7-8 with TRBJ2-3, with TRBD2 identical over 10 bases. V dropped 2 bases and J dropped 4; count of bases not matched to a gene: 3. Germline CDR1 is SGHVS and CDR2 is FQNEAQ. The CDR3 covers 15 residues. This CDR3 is CASSLRLAGADTQYF. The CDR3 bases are TGTGCCAGCAGCTTACGGCTAGCGGGGGCAGATACGCAGTATTTT.

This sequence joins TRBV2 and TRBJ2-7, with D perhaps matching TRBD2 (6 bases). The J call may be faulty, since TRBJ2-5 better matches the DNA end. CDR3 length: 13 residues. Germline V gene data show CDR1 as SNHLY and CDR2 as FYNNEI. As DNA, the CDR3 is TGTGCCAGCAGCCCAGGGACTGGGGAGACCCAGTACTTC. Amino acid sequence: CASSPGTGETQYF.

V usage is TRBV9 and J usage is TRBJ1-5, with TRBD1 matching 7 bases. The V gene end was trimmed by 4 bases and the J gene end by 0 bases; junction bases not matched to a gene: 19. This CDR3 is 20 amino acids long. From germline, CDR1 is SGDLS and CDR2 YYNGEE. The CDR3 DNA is TGTGCCAGCAGCTCGAGCGGTTTCCCAACAGGGGAGTATAGCAATCAGCCCCAGCATTTT. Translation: CASSSSGFPTGEYSNQPQHF.

The CDR3 loop is CAISGGAGSVVTLHF. CDR3 sequence (DNA): TGTGCCATCAGTGGGGGCGCGGGGTCCGTTGTGACCCTCCACTTT. V gene TRBV10-3 combines with J gene TRBJ1-6; perhaps TRBD1 as D (5 bases). The CDR3 is made up of 15 amino acids. The germline V and J ends were trimmed by 4 bases and 14 bases, with 21 bases remaining between them. Per germline, CDR1 ENHRY and CDR2 SYGVKD.

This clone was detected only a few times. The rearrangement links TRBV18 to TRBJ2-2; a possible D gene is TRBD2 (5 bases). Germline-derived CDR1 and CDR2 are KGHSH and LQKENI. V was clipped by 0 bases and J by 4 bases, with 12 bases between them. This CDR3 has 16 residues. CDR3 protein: CASSPPSSRGTGELFF. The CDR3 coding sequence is TGTGCCAGCTCACCACCGTCTAGCCGGGGCACCGGGGAGCTGTTTTTT.

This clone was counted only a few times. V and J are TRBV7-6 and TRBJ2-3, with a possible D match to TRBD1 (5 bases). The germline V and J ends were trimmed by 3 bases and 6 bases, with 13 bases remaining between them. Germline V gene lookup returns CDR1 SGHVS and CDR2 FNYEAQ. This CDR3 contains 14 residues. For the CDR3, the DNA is TGTGCCAGCAGCTTGTTCAGGGCAGGGGATACGCAGTATTTT. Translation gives CASSLFRAGDTQYF.

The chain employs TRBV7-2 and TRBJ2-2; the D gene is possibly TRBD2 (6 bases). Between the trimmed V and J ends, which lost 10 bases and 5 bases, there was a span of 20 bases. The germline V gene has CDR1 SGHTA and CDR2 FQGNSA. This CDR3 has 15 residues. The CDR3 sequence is CAIYLRGRKTGELFF. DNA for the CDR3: TGTGCCATCTACCTTCGGGGGAGGAAAACCGGGGAGCTGTTTTTT.

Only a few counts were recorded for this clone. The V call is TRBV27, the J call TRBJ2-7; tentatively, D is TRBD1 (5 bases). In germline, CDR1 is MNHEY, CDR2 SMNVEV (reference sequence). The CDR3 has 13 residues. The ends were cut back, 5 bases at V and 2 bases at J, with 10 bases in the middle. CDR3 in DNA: TGTGCCAGCAGTCCGTTGACAGCCTACGAGCAGTACTTC. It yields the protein CASSPLTAYEQYF.

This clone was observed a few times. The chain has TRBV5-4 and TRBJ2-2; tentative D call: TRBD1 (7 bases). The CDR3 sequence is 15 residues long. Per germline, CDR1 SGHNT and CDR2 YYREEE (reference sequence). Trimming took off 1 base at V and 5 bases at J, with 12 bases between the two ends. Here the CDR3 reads CASSLSSGGTGELFF. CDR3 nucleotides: TGTGCCAGCAGCTTGAGTTCAGGGGGGACCGGGGAGCTGTTTTTT.